Below, 14 T cell receptor beta chains from the same sample are listed, as sequenced in a study of read filtering for tumor transcriptome and immune sequencing. The library was built from about 0.4 ug RNA with molecular barcoded adaptors for alpha/delta and beta/gamma chains. TCRdb re-derived calls from the reads in MiXCR, one entry per CDR3 protein. The sample records 62,000 or so distinct CDR3 sequences, around 20% being singletons. Material for sequencing was a population of CD138-negative cells sorted from bone marrow. Receptors originate from a donor aged 40 or over with multiple myeloma.

This clonotype was detected many times. In DNA form, the CDR3 reads TGCGCCAGCAGCTTTATAGGGGGAGTCGAAAAACTGTTTTTT. This translates into CASSFIGGVEKLFF. The J gene is TRBJ1-4, the V gene TRBV5-1, with D possibly matching TRBD1 (6 bases). The CDR3 is 14 amino acids. The V end lost 2 bases, the J end lost 8 bases, and 13 bases lay between the germline ends. Germline V CDR1 and CDR2: SGHRS, YFSETQ.

V is TRBV29-1 and J is TRBJ1-1, with a tentative D call TRBD1 (6 bases). The CDR3 contains 13 residues. Germline CDR1 SQVTM, CDR2 ANQGSEA. Trimming stripped 7 bases from V and 1 base from J, with 13 bases between. CDR3 amino acids: CSAVGHPNTEAFF. The CDR3 DNA is TGCAGCGCTGTGGGACACCCGAACACTGAAGCTTTCTTT.

This clonotype was observed many times. CDR3 residues: CASSPDRAGTDTQYF. In DNA, the CDR3 is TGTGCCAGCAGCCCGGACAGGGCCGGCACAGATACGCAGTATTTT. The V call is TRBV5-4, the J call TRBJ2-3, with 8 bases lining up with TRBD1. The V segment lost 4 bases and the J segment 1 base; nucleotides outside the gene matches: 5. The germline V gene encodes CDR1 SGHNT and CDR2 YYREEE (reference sequence). The CDR3 has 15 residues.

The chain has TRBV20-1 and TRBJ2-5; D gene uncertain. Deletions cut 4 bases from V and 4 bases from J, with 7 bases between. The germline V gene encodes CDR1 DFQATT and CDR2 SNEGSKA (reference sequence). This CDR3 is built from 11 residues. The CDR3 DNA sequence: TGCAGTGCTAATAGAGGAGAGACCCAGTACTTC. Translating it yields CSANRGETQYF.

This clonotype was seen at least ten times. The chain employs TRBV6-1 and TRBJ2-5, with D tentatively TRBD1 (5 bases). Germline assignment: CDR1 MNHNS and CDR2 SASEGT. The V end was cut by 5 bases, the J end by 4 bases, with 17 bases between. The CDR3 contains 15 residues. The CDR3 DNA is TGTGCCAGCAGTCCCTCTTTCACAGGAACAGAGACCCAGTACTTC. Translating it yields CASSPSFTGTETQYF.

This clonotype has ten or more counts. The gene calls are TRBV29-1 and TRBJ2-1, with unresolved D. The V gene's germline CDR1 is SQVTM and CDR2 ANQGSEA. The CDR3 spans 18 residues. Trimming removed 1 base from V and 3 bases from J, with 22 bases in between. The CDR3 reads CSVEGSFLPSPDYNEQFF. DNA of the CDR3: TGCAGCGTTGAAGGCTCCTTCCTTCCCTCCCCGGACTACAATGAGCAGTTCTTC.

This clonotype was seen many times. The chain recombines TRBV6-6 with TRBJ2-5; a weak D match, TRBD2 (5 bases). Deletions cut 7 bases from V and 0 bases from J, with 12 bases between. Germline lookup yields CDR1 MNHNY and CDR2 SVGAGI (reference sequence). The CDR3 extends over 14 amino acids. CDR3: CASTRGSYQETQYF. The CDR3 DNA reads TGTGCCAGCACCCGGGGTAGCTACCAAGAGACCCAGTACTTC.

This clonotype was recorded many times. V gene TRBV10-3 combines with J gene TRBJ2-1, with D possibly being TRBD1 (7 bases). CDR1 and CDR2 from the germline V gene are ENHRY and SYGVKD. The CDR3 sequence is 17 residues long. With 0 bases removed from V and 4 bases from J, the gap between germline ends came to 16 bases. In DNA, the CDR3 is TGTGCCATCAGTGAGTCGACTGTCGCAGGGGGGTACAATGAGCAGTTCTTC. It specifies CAISESTVAGGYNEQFF.

This clonotype was seen ten or more times. The gene calls are TRBV6-6 and TRBJ2-3; D remains unclear. This CDR3 has 13 amino acids. The ends were cut back, 3 bases at V and 6 bases at J, with 10 bases in the middle. The germline CDR1 and CDR2 sequences are MNHNY and SVGAGI (reference sequence). CDR3 DNA sequence: TGTGCCAGCAGTTATAGAACCGACGATACGCAGTATTTT. Protein: CASSYRTDDTQYF.

Comment on this clonotype: This may be a read error: a much more frequent sequence differs by one nucleotide. The genes are TRBV11-2 and TRBJ2-5; D unresolved. Germline V gives CDR1 SGHAT, CDR2 FQNNGV. The CDR3 is 12 amino acids. This CDR3 is CASSLEGHYIHF. For the CDR3, the DNA is TGTGCCAGCAGCTTAGAAGGGCATTATATTCACTTC. Variable domain in full (rest from reference TRBV11-2 and TRBJ2-5): EAGVAQSPRYKIIEKRQSVAFWCNPISGHATLYWYQQILGQGPKLLIQFQNNGVVDDSQLPKDRFSAERLKGVDSTLKIQPAKLEDSAVYLCASSLEGHYIHFGPGTRLLVL.

Comments on this clonotype: This may stem from a read error, because a much larger clone lies one nucleotide away. The genes are TRBV6-6 and TRBJ1-1; D not resolved. With 7 bases removed from V and 5 bases from J, the gap between germline ends came to 14 bases. CDR1 is MNHNY and CDR2 is SVGAGI in the germline V gene (reference sequence). There are 13 residues in the CDR3. DNA of the CDR3: TGTGCCAGCATTCAAACCGGCGGGACTGAAGCTTTCTTT. It codes for CASIQTGGTEAFF.

This clonotype was detected ten times or more. This chain connects TRBV4-1 to TRBJ2-1; no definite D call. CDR1 is MGHRA and CDR2 is YSYEKL in the germline V gene. The CDR3 spans 15 residues. V lost 3 bases and J lost 6, with 15 bases in between. CDR3 in DNA: TGCGCCAGCAGCCATCCCGGTGCGGAAGGCAATGAGCAGTTCTTC. Amino acid sequence: CASSHPGAEGNEQFF.

This clonotype was recorded at least ten times. This sequence joins TRBV4-1 and TRBJ2-7; D might be TRBD1 or TRBD2, each matching 5 bases. Trimming removed 0 bases from V and 4 bases from J, with 10 bases in between. The V gene's germline CDR1 is MGHRA and CDR2 YSYEKL. This CDR3 comprises 14 residues. CDR3 sequence (DNA): TGCGCCAGCAGCCAAGATGTATGGGGGTACGAGCAGTACTTC. Its protein product is CASSQDVWGYEQYF.

As to this clonotype: At one of its ends the junction is not consistent with the germline gene, which may arise from a read error. This sequence joins TRBV27 and TRBJ2-2; D gene unclear. Germline assignment: CDR1 MNHEY and CDR2 SMNVEV (reference sequence). The CDR3 is 15 residues long. The CDR3 loop is CAGSLSHANTGELFF. In DNA, the CDR3 is TGTGCCGGCAGTTTATCCCACGCGAACACCGGGGAGCTGTTTTTT.